This entry is about one T cell receptor beta chain. This clonotype was seen many times. This clone's antigen is unknown. A junction boundary mismatches the germline segment, possibly from a read error. Measured from the cysteine to the phenylalanine, the CDR3 is 12 residues long. Kept here is only the CDR3 DNA, which spans 36 bases and is read in frame from base 1. CDR1 and CDR2 are drawn from the germline V gene: MDHEN, SYDVKM. This sample was taken from a study of T cells in Graves' hyperthyroidism and ophthalmopathy (dated by TCRdb to about 2019). Background on the whole study: Peripheral blood samples were taken at initial diagnosis, before any treatment was given. For training and testing, the roughly 100 patients in the discovery cohort were randomly divided in a 7:3 ratio. TCR V-J signatures able to tell the groups apart were searched for in a discovery cohort of more than 90 patients, of whom about 40 had Graves' ophthalmopathy and 57 had stable Graves' hyperthyroidism. According to the paper, TCR Vbeta CDR3 sequencing was carried out on 135 peripheral blood samples, which came from under 50 ophthalmopathy, fewer than 80 hyperthyroidism and 17 progressor patients. Following sampling, methimazole starting at 30 mg daily was given to hyperthyroidism patients, and high-dose intravenous methylprednisolone was given to ophthalmopathy patients. Prospective prediction of ophthalmopathy was tested in an independent validation cohort consisting of about 20 hyperthyroidism patients and more than 15 patients who later progressed to ophthalmopathy. The study also compared thyroid tissue and blood T-cell repertoires from several Graves' hyperthyroidism patients. The paper as a whole reports these results and caveats: Sample size was not statistically predetermined, and investigators were not blinded to group allocation. In validation, the model predicted progression to ophthalmopathy a median of about 5.9 months before onset, with 70% to 71% sensitivity and about 75% specificity. In cross-validation, a model built on a 13 V-J signature told ophthalmopathy apart from stable hyperthyroidism with roughly 87% sensitivity and 81% to 82% specificity, and in testing the same model reached 80%/75%. Most expanded thyroid clonotypes (frequency above 0.001) were also detected in blood, a finding suggesting that blood repertoires may reflect thyroid immune responses.

Ophthalmopathy patients had moderately to severely active disease, with a Clinical Activity Score of 3 or more, a NOSPECS grade of 4 or more, and a disease duration of less than 3 months. Any patient with an uncontrolled infection, another autoimmune disease, pregnancy or lactation was excluded. Diagnoses relied on clinical symptoms, serum thyroxine and TRAb, thyroid ultrasound and orbital computed tomography. Ficoll-Paque density gradient centrifugation was used to isolate PBMCs from 8 to 10 ml of fresh peripheral blood. Total RNA was extracted using Trizol reagent, and RNA quality was assessed on an Agilent 2100 Bioanalyzer. The TCR beta CDR3 regions were amplified from the RNA transcripts. A first-round RT-PCR of the TCR CDR3 used the HTBI primer set with the Qiagen OneStep RT-PCR kit. A second multiplex PCR round built the libraries, followed by size selection and purification. Libraries were sequenced paired-end with 100 bp reads on an Illumina HiSeq2000. The study's own analysis went as follows. SOAPnuke was used to process the raw data, with reads discarded if the reads contained adapters or uncalled bases, had a mean Phred below 15, or lacked an exact constant-primer or identifier match. High-quality paired reads were merged using COPE v1.2.5, and each unique nucleotide sequence was defined as a clonotype. Clonotypes were aligned to IMGT TRBV, TRBD and TRBJ reference segments using MiTCR v1.1. Analysis was restricted to V-J combinations with a frequency above 0.0001, which covered 99.2% of repertoires. A TCS score was defined as the ratio between F50 (clonal expansion) and ExV (chaos), using BLOSUM62-based TCRdist between CDR3 peptides within each V-J. Welch's t-statistics and random forest reduced roughly 540 V-J features to around 14, which were used in a naive Bayes classifier (R e1071). Thyroid-blood repertoire similarity was quantified with the Morisita-Horn index. TCRdb took the public reads, trimmed them with fastp at Q25, ran MiXCR for clone calling and kept in-frame beta chains. Each entry merges the rows of one CDR3 protein and shows their most common DNA and genes. The V and J calls follow TCRdb's processing rather than the paper's. This sample lists approximately 610,000 distinct CDR3 sequences; about 15% were detected once. The ten top clones hold about 4.5% of the sample.

The sequence derives from a woman aged 35 to 49 with Graves' ophthalmopathy. The sequence is built from TRBV28 and TRBJ1-2, and TRBD1 aligns with 12 junction nucleotides. The sample taken for sequencing was blood. The CDR3 reads as follows: CASSPGTGGEAF. The DNA is as follows: TGTGCCAGCAGTCCAGGGACAGGGGGCGAGGCCTTC.